These 28 T cell receptor beta chains share one sample of origin, sequenced in a study of T cells in Graves' hyperthyroidism and ophthalmopathy. There were TCR beta CDR3 regions amplified from RNA transcripts. The HTBI primer set drove a first-round RT-PCR of the TCR CDR3. MiXCR, run by TCRdb on the multiplex PCR reads, gives a single entry per CDR3 protein. The table shows hundreds of thousands of distinct CDR3 sequences, with just under 20% occurring only once. The sample comprised blood. These TCRs come from a man aged 35 to 55 with Graves' ophthalmopathy.

This clonotype was detected only a few times. The V call is TRBV5-1, the J call TRBJ2-1, with D possibly matching TRBD1 (5 bases). Trimming removed 4 bases at V and 5 bases at J, with 13 bases between. The CDR3 has 14 amino acids. Per the germline V gene, CDR1 is SGHRS and CDR2 is YFSETQ. The CDR3 is CASSPVQGNNEQFF. CDR3 sequence (DNA): TGCGCCAGCAGCCCGGTCCAGGGAAACAATGAGCAGTTCTTC.

This chain joins TRBV6-2 or TRBV6-3 and TRBJ2-2; 12 bases map to TRBD2. Germline loops: CDR1 MNHEY, CDR2 SVGEGT. The CDR3 consists of 19 residues. Trimming removed 2 bases from V and 1 base from J; junction bases left unmatched: 8. In nucleotides, the CDR3 is TGTGCCAGCAGTTACCGCATCGGACTAGCGGGAATGAACACCGGGGAGCTGTTTTTT. Protein sequence: CASSYRIGLAGMNTGELFF.

About this clonotype itself: Since a much larger clone is just one base distant, this may be a read error. This rearrangement joins TRBV2 to TRBJ2-7; possibly TRBD1 for D (7 bases). The CDR3 covers 13 residues. Germline loops: CDR1 SNHLY, CDR2 FYNNEI. V gave up 10 bases and J gave up 0 bases, with 13 bases separating them. The CDR3: CATEEGASYEQYF. The DNA for the CDR3 is TGTGCCACCGAGGAGGGGGCCTCCTACGAGCAGTACTTC. Together with reference TRBV2 and TRBJ2-7, the CDR3 gives the full variable domain: EPEVTQTPSHQVTQMGQEVILRCVPISNHLYFYWYRQILGQKVEFLVSFYNNEISEKSEIFDDQFSVERPDGSNFTLKIRSTKLEDSAMYFCATEEGASYEQYFGPGTRLTVT.

This clonotype was detected only a few times. Its ends do not fully match the called genes, so a read error is possible. This rearrangement joins TRBV30 to TRBJ2-3, with TRBD2 matching over 10 bases. Looked up from germline, CDR1 is GTSNPN and CDR2 is SVGIG (reference sequence). The CDR3 is 15 amino acids. The CDR3 region is CAWSVPSGSKDTQYF. CDR3 in DNA: TGTGCCTGGAGTGTACCTAGCGGGAGCAAAGATACGCAGTATTTT.

This clonotype was picked up a small number of times. The CDR3 protein is CASSLEQGFPYEQYF. The DNA of the CDR3 is TGCGCCAGCAGCTTGGAACAGGGGTTTCCCTACGAGCAGTACTTC. The chain combines TRBV5-1 with TRBJ2-7; 7 nucleotides match TRBD1. This CDR3 has 15 amino acids. After removal of 0 bases from V and 2 bases from J, the junction contained 5 bases not matched to a gene. Looked up from germline, CDR1 is SGHRS and CDR2 is YFSETQ.

This clonotype appeared many times. V is TRBV2 and J is TRBJ2-7; the D gene is possibly TRBD1 (6 bases). Germline loops: CDR1 SNHLY, CDR2 FYNNEI. The germline V and J ends were trimmed by 2 bases and 2 bases, with 13 bases remaining between them. The CDR3 length is 15 residues. The CDR3 DNA follows: TGTGCCAGCAGTGAAATGGACAGCTACACCTACGAGCAGTACTTC. It translates to CASSEMDSYTYEQYF.

This clonotype has a handful of counts. The chain links TRBV29-1 to TRBJ2-3, with TRBD1 matching 7 bases. Germline V lookup: CDR1 SQVTM, CDR2 ANQGSEA. Trimming removed 3 bases from V and 3 bases from J; junction bases left unmatched: 3. This CDR3 has 13 amino acids. The CDR3 region is CSVEGDSTDTQYF. CDR3 nucleotide sequence: TGCAGCGTTGAGGGGGACAGTACAGATACGCAGTATTTT.

The rearrangement links TRBV28 to TRBJ1-2; possible D gene TRBD1, 5 bases. V was trimmed by 5 bases and J by 2 bases, leaving 15 bases between them. CDR1 is MDHEN and CDR2 is SYDVKM in the germline V gene. The CDR3 extends over 15 amino acids. In DNA form, the CDR3 reads TGTGCCAGCAGTCTCGACACGGGGGGGAACTATGGCTACACCTTC. It specifies CASSLDTGGNYGYTF.

The chain couples TRBV6-1 to TRBJ2-1; 13 positions match TRBD2. Germline V CDR1 and CDR2: MNHNS, SASEGT. This CDR3 has 15 residues. Trimming took 1 base from V and 6 from J; bases not matched to a gene: 0. CDR3 protein: CASSEGTSGSNEQFF. Here the CDR3 DNA reads TGTGCCAGCAGTGAAGGGACTAGCGGGAGCAATGAGCAGTTCTTC.

DNA for the CDR3: TGTGCCAGCGGGGACAGGTCTCGGGCCTATAATTCACCCCTCCACTTT. It yields the protein CASGDRSRAYNSPLHF. The chain is built from TRBV6-1 and TRBJ1-6; 8 nucleotides align to TRBD1. Germline lookup yields CDR1 MNHNS and CDR2 SASEGT. Unmatched junction bases numbered 8, after V lost 8 bases and J lost 2 bases. This CDR3 contains 16 residues.

The chain uses TRBV20-1 and TRBJ1-4; 9 bases agree with TRBD1. The CDR3 loop spans 14 amino acids. Per germline, CDR1 DFQATT and CDR2 SNEGSKA (reference sequence). Losses at the gene ends were 6 bases for V and 4 bases for J; bases not matched to a gene: 6. CDR3 protein: CSADKGQGNEKLFF. For the CDR3, the DNA is TGCAGTGCAGATAAGGGACAGGGTAATGAAAAACTGTTTTTT.

There are many counts of this clonotype. The genes are TRBV30 and TRBJ1-2, with 8 bases fitting TRBD1. J gave up 7 bases and V 3 bases, and 7 bases lay outside the gene matches. CDR3 length equals 13 residues. Germline V gives CDR1 GTSNPN, CDR2 SVGIG (reference sequence). CDR3 protein: CAWRLGQVAGYTF. CDR3 coding DNA: TGTGCCTGGAGGTTGGGACAGGTTGCTGGCTACACCTTC.

This clonotype was seen a few times. The chain joins TRBV20-1 to TRBJ2-3, with D possibly being TRBD1 or TRBD2 (7 bases each). V lost 5 bases, J lost 6 bases, and 15 bases lay in between. The CDR3 extends over 13 amino acids. CDR1 and CDR2 from the germline V gene are DFQATT and SNEGSKA (reference sequence). The CDR3 sequence: CSAPRGGFDTQYF. The CDR3 nucleotides read TGCAGTGCTCCCAGGGGGGGATTTGATACGCAGTATTTT.

In its sample, this clonotype was seen a few times. This chain connects TRBV7-9 to TRBJ2-2; no clear D gene. Germline V gene lookup returns CDR1 SEHNR and CDR2 FQNEAQ (reference sequence). The CDR3 extends over 12 amino acids. Trimming left V 5 bases short and J 7 bases short, with 8 bases between. This CDR3 is CASSPPHGELFF. In nucleotides, the CDR3 is TGTGCCAGCAGCCCCCCCCACGGGGAGCTGTTTTTT.

V usage is TRBV20-1 and J usage is TRBJ2-5, with 7 bases that match TRBD1. The J segment lost 1 base and the V segment lost 1 base, leaving 12 bases of the junction unmatched. Germline CDR1 reads DFQATT; CDR2 reads SNEGSKA (reference sequence). The CDR3 spans 17 residues. The CDR3: CSARGMQRQGPQETQYF. The CDR3 coding sequence is TGCAGTGCTAGAGGGATGCAAAGACAGGGCCCCCAAGAGACCCAGTACTTC.

This clonotype showed up just a few times. The chain has TRBV30 and TRBJ1-6; 8 bases are a match to TRBD1. The CDR3 is 13 residues long. The V gene end was trimmed by 4 bases and the J gene end by 8 bases; junction bases not matched to a gene: 4. CDR1 is GTSNPN, CDR2 SVGIG, per germline (reference sequence). CDR3 amino acids: CAWKGQGHSPLHF. As DNA, the CDR3 is TGTGCCTGGAAAGGACAGGGTCATTCACCCCTCCACTTT.

The table lists this clonotype with a few counts. V gene TRBV4-1 combines with J gene TRBJ2-1; D is unresolved. V shed 2 bases and J shed 0 bases, with 11 bases lying between them. The CDR3 is made up of 16 amino acids. Germline V gives CDR1 MGHRA, CDR2 YSYEKL. The CDR3 spells CASSQRRRSSYNEQFF. CDR3 in DNA: TGCGCCAGCAGCCAAAGGCGGCGTAGCTCCTACAATGAGCAGTTCTTC.

This clonotype was seen repeatedly, ten times or more. The chain employs TRBV24-1 and TRBJ2-5; D unresolved. This CDR3 has 12 amino acids. CDR1 and CDR2 (germline): KGHDR, SFDVKD. Deletions cut 7 bases from V and 5 bases from J, with 10 bases between. The CDR3 DNA follows: TGTGCCACCAGGGGCCAGGCGGAGACCCAGTACTTC. This translates into CATRGQAETQYF.

The chain couples TRBV30 to TRBJ2-1; 7 bases are shared with TRBD1. This CDR3 has 13 residues. Germline CDR1 is GTSNPN and CDR2 is SVGIG (reference sequence). The CDR3 bases are TGTGCTTACCGGGACAGCTCCTACAATGAGCAGTTCTTC. It codes for CAYRDSSYNEQFF. The entire variable domain, with the rest obtained from reference TRBV30 and TRBJ2-1, is as follows: SQTIHQWPATLVQPVGSPLSLECTVEGTSNPNLYWYRQAAGRGLQLLFYSVGIGQISSEVPQNLSASRPQDRQFILSSKKLLLSDSGFYLCAYRDSSYNEQFFGPGTRLTVL.

Only a few counts were recorded for this clonotype. The chain combines TRBV28 with TRBJ2-2; D call uncertain. Germline assignment: CDR1 MDHEN and CDR2 SYDVKM. V gave up 3 bases and J gave up 0 bases, with 8 bases separating them. The CDR3 totals 15 residues. CDR3 DNA: TGTGCCAGCAGTTTTGGTAGCCCGAACACCGGGGAGCTGTTTTTT. Translation gives CASSFGSPNTGELFF.

The chain links TRBV30 to TRBJ2-3; 7 nucleotides match TRBD2. V lost 8 bases to trimming and J lost 1 base; unmatched junction nucleotides: 6. The length of the CDR3 is 13 residues. Germline lookup yields CDR1 GTSNPN and CDR2 SVGIG (reference sequence). Written as DNA, the CDR3 is TGTGCCCGGGGGGTGGCTGGCACAGATACGCAGTATTTT. Translating gives CARGVAGTDTQYF.

This clonotype has at least ten counts. This chain connects TRBV3-1 to TRBJ2-1, with 11 bases that match TRBD2. V lost 3 bases and J lost 8; bases outside the gene matches: 6. CDR1 and CDR2 (germline): LGHDT, YNNKEL (reference sequence). This CDR3 comprises 15 residues. As DNA, the CDR3 is TGTGCCAGCAGCCATAGCGGGGGGGCCGGCCATGAGCAGTTCTTC. This translates into CASSHSGGAGHEQFF.

This sequence joins TRBV4-2 and TRBJ1-1, with D unresolved. Germline-derived CDR1 and CDR2 are LGHNA and YNFKEQ. CDR3 length: 15 residues. The V gene lost 4 bases and the J gene lost 0 bases, with 12 bases spanning the gap. The CDR3 nucleotides are TGTGCCAGCAGCCGGCATGGAGGATTGAACACTGAAGCTTTCTTT. The encoded protein is CASSRHGGLNTEAFF.

This clonotype occurred many times. This chain connects TRBV3-1 to TRBJ2-5; D is possibly TRBD1 or TRBD2 (6 bases each). Germline-derived CDR1 and CDR2 are LGHDT and YNNKEL (reference sequence). The CDR3 is 14 amino acids. The ends were cut back, 8 bases at V and 5 bases at J, with 18 bases in the middle. CDR3 DNA sequence: TGTGCCAGCGGGGGCAGGGACTTCGGGGAGACCCAGTACTTC. It translates to CASGGRDFGETQYF.

In its sample, this clonotype was seen many times. The chain joins TRBV27 to TRBJ2-3, with 8 bases lining up with TRBD1. V shed 4 bases, J shed 2 bases, and the junction held 5 bases outside the gene matches. There are 15 residues in the CDR3. Germline V CDR1 and CDR2: MNHEY, SMNVEV (reference sequence). The CDR3 loop is CASSYGQGPTDTQYF. The CDR3 DNA reads TGTGCCAGCAGTTACGGACAGGGACCCACAGATACGCAGTATTTT.

This clonotype was observed at least ten times. The chain is built from TRBV7-3 and TRBJ2-3, with a possible D match to TRBD1 (5 bases). The CDR3 runs to 15 residues. In germline, CDR1 is SGHTA, CDR2 FQGTGA. The V and J ends lost 5 bases and 1 base respectively, with 13 bases between them. This CDR3 is CASSRGFSGTDTQYF. In DNA, the CDR3 is TGTGCCAGCAGCAGGGGATTTTCCGGCACAGATACGCAGTATTTT.

This clonotype was seen more than once but under ten times. The rearrangement joins TRBV20-1 to TRBJ2-7; D might be TRBD2 (5 bases). This CDR3 spans 14 amino acids. Trimming left V 0 bases short and J 2 bases short, with 11 bases between. CDR1 DFQATT and CDR2 SNEGSKA come from the germline V gene (reference sequence). CDR3 in DNA: TGCAGTGCTAGAGAGCCCGGAGGCCCCTACGAGCAGTACTTC. Its translation is CSAREPGGPYEQYF.

This clonotype was counted only a few times. The rearrangement joins TRBV29-1 to TRBJ2-3; 7 bases fit TRBD2. With 4 bases clipped from V and 0 bases from J, the junction kept 7 bases outside the gene matches. This CDR3 spans 15 amino acids. Germline CDR1 SQVTM, CDR2 ANQGSEA. The CDR3 DNA follows: TGCAGCGTTGCTGGGAGGCGGGAGAGCACAGATACGCAGTATTTT. It yields the protein CSVAGRRESTDTQYF.